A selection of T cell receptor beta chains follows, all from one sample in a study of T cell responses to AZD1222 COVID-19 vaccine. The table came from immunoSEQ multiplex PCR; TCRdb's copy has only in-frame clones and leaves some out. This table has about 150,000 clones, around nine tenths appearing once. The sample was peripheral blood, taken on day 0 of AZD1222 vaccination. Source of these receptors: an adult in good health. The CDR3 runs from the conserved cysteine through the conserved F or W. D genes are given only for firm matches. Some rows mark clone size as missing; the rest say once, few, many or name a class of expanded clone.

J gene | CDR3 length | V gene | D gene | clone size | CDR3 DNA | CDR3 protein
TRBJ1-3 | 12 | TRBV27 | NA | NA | TGTGCCAGCAGTCCGGGGGGAAACACCATATATTTT | CASSPGGNTIYF
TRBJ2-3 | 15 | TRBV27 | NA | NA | TGTGCCAACTACCGGGCCCCGATTTACACAGATACGCAGTATTTT | CANYRAPIYTDTQYF
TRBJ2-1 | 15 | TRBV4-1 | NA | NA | TGCGCCAGCAGCCAGATAAGGGCGGGCAACAATGAGCAGTTCTTC | CASSQIRAGNNEQFF
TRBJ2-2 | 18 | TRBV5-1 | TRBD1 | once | TGCGCCAGCAGCTTTATTACCGGGACAGGGGGCCGGGCCGGGGAGCTGTTTTTT | CASSFITGTGGRAGELFF
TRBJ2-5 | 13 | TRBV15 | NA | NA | TGTGCCACCAGCAGGCAGGCCCAAGAGACCCAGTACTTC | CATSRQAQETQYF
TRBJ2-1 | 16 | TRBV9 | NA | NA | TGTGCCAGCAGCGTAGAACGGGGGAGCTCCTACAATGAGCAGTTCTTC | CASSVERGSSYNEQFF
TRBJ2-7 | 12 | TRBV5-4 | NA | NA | TGTGCCAGCAGCTTCGACTCCTACGAGCAGTACTTC | CASSFDSYEQYF
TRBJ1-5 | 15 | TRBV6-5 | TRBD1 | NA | TGTGCCAGCAGTACAGGGGGGTCGGGCAATCAGCCCCAGCATTTT | CASSTGGSGNQPQHF
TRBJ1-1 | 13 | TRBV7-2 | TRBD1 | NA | TGTGCCAGCAGCCGGACAGGGGACACTGAAGCTTTCTTT | CASSRTGDTEAFF
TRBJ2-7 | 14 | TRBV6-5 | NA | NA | TGTGCCAGCAGTTACGGGGAACGACACTACGAGCAGTACTTC | CASSYGERHYEQYF
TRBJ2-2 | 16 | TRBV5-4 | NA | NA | TGTGCCAGCAGCTTGATTGGCAGCGAGAACACCGGGGAGCTGTTTTTT | CASSLIGSENTGELFF
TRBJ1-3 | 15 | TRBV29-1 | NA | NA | TGCAGCGTTGTAGTACAGGGAATGTCTGGAAACACCATATATTTT | CSVVVQGMSGNTIYF
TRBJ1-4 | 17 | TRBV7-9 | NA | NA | TGTGCCAGCAGCTTAGGGGCGGGCCACGTGGATAATGAAAAACTGTTTTTT | CASSLGAGHVDNEKLFF
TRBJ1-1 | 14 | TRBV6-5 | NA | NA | TGTGCCAGCAGTTACGGGGGCGTAAACACTGAAGCTTTCTTT | CASSYGGVNTEAFF
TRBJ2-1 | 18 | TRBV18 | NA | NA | TGTGCCAGCTCACTAAACTCATTGGGGGATAGCTCCTACAATGAGCAGTTCTTC | CASSLNSLGDSSYNEQFF
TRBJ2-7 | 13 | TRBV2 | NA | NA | TGTGCCAGCATCCGGGGTATCTCCTACGAGCAGTACTTC | CASIRGISYEQYF
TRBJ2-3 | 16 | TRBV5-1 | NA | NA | TGCGCCAGCAGCTTGTGGGCAGGGATTCCCACAGATACGCAGTATTTT | CASSLWAGIPTDTQYF
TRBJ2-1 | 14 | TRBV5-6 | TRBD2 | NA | TGTGCCAGCAGCAGCGGGGGTACATGGAATGAGCAGTTCTTC | CASSSGGTWNEQFF
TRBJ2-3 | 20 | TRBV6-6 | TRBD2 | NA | TGTGCCAGCAGTCGGCCGGGACTAGCGGGAGGGGTAAGCGGCACAGATACGCAGTATTTT | CASSRPGLAGGVSGTDTQYF
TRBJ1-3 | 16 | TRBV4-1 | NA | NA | TGCGCCAGCAGCCAAGCCGAGACGGTGGACGGAAACACCATATATTTT | CASSQAETVDGNTIYF
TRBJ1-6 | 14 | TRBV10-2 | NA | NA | TGCGCCAGCAGATTGACAGATTCAAATTCACCCCTCCACTTT | CASRLTDSNSPLHF
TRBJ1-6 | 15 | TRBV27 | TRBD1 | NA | TGTGCCAGCAGCTATGGGACAGGGGGTACTTCACCCCTCCACTTT | CASSYGTGGTSPLHF
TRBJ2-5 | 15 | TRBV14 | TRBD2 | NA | TGTGCCAGCAGCCAAGTACTAGCGGGAGGGGAGACCCAGTACTTC | CASSQVLAGGETQYF
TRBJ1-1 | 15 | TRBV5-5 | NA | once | TGTGCCAGCAGCCGTACGACAGTGAGGGGCACTGAAGCTTTCTTT | CASSRTTVRGTEAFF
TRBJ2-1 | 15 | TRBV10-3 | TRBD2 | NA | TGTGCCATCAGTGCTGCTAGCGGGGTTATGGATGAGCAGTTCTTC | CAISAASGVMDEQFF
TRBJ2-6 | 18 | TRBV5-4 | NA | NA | TGTGCCAGCAGCTTGGTATCACTAGGAGGTTCTGGGGCCAACGTCCTGACTTTC | CASSLVSLGGSGANVLTF
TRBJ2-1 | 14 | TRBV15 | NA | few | TGTGCCACCAGCAGACTCCAGACTCCCGGGGGGCAGTTCTTC | CATSRLQTPGGQFF
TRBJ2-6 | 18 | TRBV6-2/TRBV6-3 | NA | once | TGTGCCAGCAGTTACTCGACGGGGGCAGGGACTGGGGCCAACGTCCTGACTTTC | CASSYSTGAGTGANVLTF
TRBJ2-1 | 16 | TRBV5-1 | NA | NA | TGCGCCAGCAGCTTGGTTGGCCAGAGCTCCTACAATGAGCAGTTCTTC | CASSLVGQSSYNEQFF
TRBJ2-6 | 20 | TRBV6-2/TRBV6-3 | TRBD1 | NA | TGTGCCAGCAGTCAAAGGACAGGACGACTCGACTACTCAGGGGCCAACGTCCTGACTTTC | CASSQRTGRLDYSGANVLTF
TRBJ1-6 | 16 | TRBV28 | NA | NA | TGTGCCAGCAGTACGGGGCAGGGTGTAAGTAATTCACCCCTCCACTTT | CASSTGQGVSNSPLHF
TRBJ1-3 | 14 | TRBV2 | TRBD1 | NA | TGTGCCAGCAGTGGGGGGACAGTAGGAAACACCATATATTTT | CASSGGTVGNTIYF
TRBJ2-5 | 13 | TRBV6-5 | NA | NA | TGTGCCAGCCGACTACCCCCCCAAGAGACCCAGTACTTC | CASRLPPQETQYF
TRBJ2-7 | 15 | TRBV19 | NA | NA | TGTGCCAGTAGTATGGCAGGGGCAGTCTCCTACGAGCAGTACTTC | CASSMAGAVSYEQYF
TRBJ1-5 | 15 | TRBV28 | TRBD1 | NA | TGTGCCAGCAGTTTTGGGACAGGTATGAATCAGCCCCAGCATTTT | CASSFGTGMNQPQHF
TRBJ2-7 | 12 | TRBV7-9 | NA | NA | TGTGCCAGCAGCCCCGGACTATACGAGCAGTACTTC | CASSPGLYEQYF
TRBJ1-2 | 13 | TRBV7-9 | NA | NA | TGTGCCAGCTCCAAACAGGGCGACTATGGCTACACCTTC | CASSKQGDYGYTF
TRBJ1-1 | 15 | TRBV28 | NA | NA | TGTGCCAGCAGGAGGACAGCGGGAAAGGACACTGAAGCTTTCTTT | CASRRTAGKDTEAFF
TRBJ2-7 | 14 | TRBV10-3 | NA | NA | TGTGCCATCAGTGAGTCAGCCCTCGCCTACGAGCAGTACTTC | CAISESALAYEQYF
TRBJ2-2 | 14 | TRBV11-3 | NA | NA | TGTGCCAGCAGCTTAGATCGGGACACCGGGGAGCTGTTTTTT | CASSLDRDTGELFF
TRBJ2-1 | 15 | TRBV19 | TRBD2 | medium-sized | TGTGCCAGTAGTATTGTTAGCGGGCCCTACAATGAGCAGTTCTTC | CASSIVSGPYNEQFF
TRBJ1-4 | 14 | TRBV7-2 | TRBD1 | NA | TGTGCCAGCAGGCCACAGGGGGGGCATGAAAAACTGTTTTTT | CASRPQGGHEKLFF
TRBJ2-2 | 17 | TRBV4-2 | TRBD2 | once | TGTGCCAGCAGCCAAGAGGGAGGGCGGGTCTACACCGGGGAGCTGTTTTTT | CASSQEGGRVYTGELFF
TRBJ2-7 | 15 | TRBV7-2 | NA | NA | TGTGCCAGCAGCTTAGGCCCCCTAAGCTCCTACGAGCAGTACTTC | CASSLGPLSSYEQYF
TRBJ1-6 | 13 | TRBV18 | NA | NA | TGTGCCAGCTCACAGGACCCCAATTCACCCCTCCACTTT | CASSQDPNSPLHF
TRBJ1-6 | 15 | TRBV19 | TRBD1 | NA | TGTGCCAGTAGTTCGACGGACAGGGTCGATTCACCCCTCCACTTT | CASSSTDRVDSPLHF